A selection of T cell receptor beta chains follows, all from one sample in a study of shared clonotypes between healthy human individuals. Assay used: immunoSEQ multiplex PCR; TCRdb lists only in-frame clones, some missing. In the table there are hundreds of thousands of clones, just over 95% of which are singletons. Sequenced sample: memory CD8+ T cells sorted from blood. The receptors stem from a man in his thirties or forties in good health. The CDR3 runs from the conserved cysteine through the conserved F or W. Each record gives: CDR3 length, J gene, clone size, D gene, V gene, CDR3 protein, CDR3 DNA. D genes are given only for firm matches. The listing skips clone size in some rows; elsewhere it reads once, few, many or a size class.

len: 16
j_gene: TRBJ2-7
abundance: NA
d_gene: TRBD2
v_gene: TRBV27
CDR3aa: CASSFLTSGSRSEQYF
CDR3nt: TGTGCCAGCAGTTTCCTGACTAGCGGGAGTAGGAGCGAGCAGTACTTC

len: 13
j_gene: TRBJ1-1
abundance: few
d_gene: TRBD1
v_gene: TRBV2
CDR3aa: CASIPDYRGEAFF
CDR3nt: TGTGCCAGCATCCCCGATTACAGGGGTGAAGCTTTCTTT

len: 16
j_gene: TRBJ2-2
abundance: NA
d_gene: TRBD2
v_gene: TRBV10-3
CDR3aa: CAISESIAGGPGELFF
CDR3nt: TGTGCCATCAGTGAGTCGATAGCGGGAGGGCCCGGGGAGCTGTTTTTT

len: 11
j_gene: TRBJ2-1
abundance: NA
d_gene: NA
v_gene: TRBV10-3
CDR3aa: CAISERDKQFF
CDR3nt: TGTGCCATCAGTGAGAGGGACAAGCAGTTCTTC

len: 15
j_gene: TRBJ2-1
abundance: NA
d_gene: TRBD1
v_gene: TRBV28
CDR3aa: CASHRGRSSYNEQFF
CDR3nt: TGTGCCAGTCACAGGGGTCGATCCTCGTACAATGAGCAGTTCTTC

len: 16
j_gene: TRBJ2-7
abundance: NA
d_gene: NA
v_gene: TRBV5-1
CDR3aa: CASSSGSTDTFYEQYF
CDR3nt: TGCGCCAGCAGCTCCGGTTCGACAGACACCTTCTACGAGCAGTACTTC

len: 16
j_gene: TRBJ2-7
abundance: once
d_gene: TRBD2
v_gene: TRBV6-5
CDR3aa: CASSYSGLAGGGEQYF
CDR3nt: TGTGCCAGCAGTTACTCCGGACTAGCGGGAGGCGGGGAGCAGTACTTC

len: 11
j_gene: TRBJ2-1
abundance: few
d_gene: NA
v_gene: TRBV27
CDR3aa: CASSLVGEQFF
CDR3nt: TGTGCCAGCAGTTTAGTAGGTGAGCAGTTCTTC

len: 17
j_gene: TRBJ2-5
abundance: once
d_gene: NA
v_gene: TRBV5-1
CDR3aa: CASSLAWGGTSQETQYF
CDR3nt: TGCGCCAGCAGCTTGGCGTGGGGCGGGACCTCCCAAGAGACCCAGTACTTC

len: 15
j_gene: TRBJ2-5
abundance: NA
d_gene: TRBD1
v_gene: TRBV4-2
CDR3aa: CASSLLGQLLETQYF
CDR3nt: TGTGCCAGCAGCCTCCTGGGACAGTTGTTGGAGACCCAGTACTTC

len: 16
j_gene: TRBJ2-2
abundance: NA
d_gene: NA
v_gene: TRBV28
CDR3aa: CASSLSADMNTGELFF
CDR3nt: TGTGCCAGCAGTTTATCCGCCGACATGAACACCGGGGAGCTGTTTTTT

len: 18
j_gene: TRBJ2-7
abundance: NA
d_gene: NA
v_gene: TRBV7-9
CDR3aa: CASSLATEFERALYEQYF
CDR3nt: TGTGCCAGCAGCTTAGCGACAGAGTTTGAGAGGGCCCTGTACGAGCAGTACTTC

len: 13
j_gene: TRBJ2-3
abundance: NA
d_gene: NA
v_gene: TRBV28
CDR3aa: CASSTPSRDTQYF
CDR3nt: TGTGCCAGCAGTACCCCGAGCAGAGATACGCAGTATTTT

len: 12
j_gene: TRBJ2-5
abundance: few
d_gene: NA
v_gene: TRBV25-1
CDR3aa: CASSEWGETQYF
CDR3nt: TGTGCCAGCAGTGAATGGGGAGAGACCCAGTACTTC

len: 13
j_gene: TRBJ2-1
abundance: NA
d_gene: NA
v_gene: TRBV5-6
CDR3aa: CASSGGLYNEQFF
CDR3nt: TGTGCCAGCAGCGGCGGACTTTACAATGAGCAGTTCTTC